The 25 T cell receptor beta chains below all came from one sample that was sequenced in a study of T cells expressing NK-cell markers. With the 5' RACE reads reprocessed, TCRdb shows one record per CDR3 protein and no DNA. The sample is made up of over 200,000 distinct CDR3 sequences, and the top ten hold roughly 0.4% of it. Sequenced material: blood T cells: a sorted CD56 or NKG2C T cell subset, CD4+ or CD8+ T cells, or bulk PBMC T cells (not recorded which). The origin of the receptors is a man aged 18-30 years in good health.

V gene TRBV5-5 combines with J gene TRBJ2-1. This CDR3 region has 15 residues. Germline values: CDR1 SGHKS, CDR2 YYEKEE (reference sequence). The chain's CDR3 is CASSPAISSYNEQFF.

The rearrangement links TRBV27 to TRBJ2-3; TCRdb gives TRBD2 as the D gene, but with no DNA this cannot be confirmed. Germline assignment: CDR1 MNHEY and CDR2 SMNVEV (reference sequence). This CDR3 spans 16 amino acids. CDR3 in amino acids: CASSSPSGPSTDTQYF.

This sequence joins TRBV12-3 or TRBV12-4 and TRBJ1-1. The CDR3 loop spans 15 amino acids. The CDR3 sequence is CASSPTPYAGVEAFF.

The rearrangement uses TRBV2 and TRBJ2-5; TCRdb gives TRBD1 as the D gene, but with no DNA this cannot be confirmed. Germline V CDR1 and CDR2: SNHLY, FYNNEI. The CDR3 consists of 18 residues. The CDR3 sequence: CATYPTNSISGHRETQYF. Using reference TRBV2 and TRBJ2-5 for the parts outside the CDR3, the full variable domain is EPEVTQTPSHQVTQMGQEVILRCVPISNHLYFYWYRQILGQKVEFLVSFYNNEISEKSEIFDDQFSVERPDGSNFTLKIRSTKLEDSAMYFCATYPTNSISGHRETQYFGPGTRLLVL.

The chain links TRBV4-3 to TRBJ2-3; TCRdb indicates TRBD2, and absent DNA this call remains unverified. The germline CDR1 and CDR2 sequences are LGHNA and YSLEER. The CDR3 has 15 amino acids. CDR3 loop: CASSQELAGIDTQYF.

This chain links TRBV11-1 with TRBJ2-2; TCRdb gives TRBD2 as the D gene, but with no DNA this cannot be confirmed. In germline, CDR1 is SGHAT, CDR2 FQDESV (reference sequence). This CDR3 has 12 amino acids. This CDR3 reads CASVGGPGELFF.

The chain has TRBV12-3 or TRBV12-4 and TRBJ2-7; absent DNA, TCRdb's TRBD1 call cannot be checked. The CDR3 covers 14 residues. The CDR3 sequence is CASRPSGRDYEQYF.

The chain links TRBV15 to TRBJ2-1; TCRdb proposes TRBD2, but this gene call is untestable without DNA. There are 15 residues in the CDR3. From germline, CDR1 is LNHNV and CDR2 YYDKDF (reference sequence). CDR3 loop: CATTPGLALNNEQFF.

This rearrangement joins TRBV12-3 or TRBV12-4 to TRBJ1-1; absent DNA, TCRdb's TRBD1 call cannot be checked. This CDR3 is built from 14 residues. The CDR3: CASSLRTGAAEAFF.

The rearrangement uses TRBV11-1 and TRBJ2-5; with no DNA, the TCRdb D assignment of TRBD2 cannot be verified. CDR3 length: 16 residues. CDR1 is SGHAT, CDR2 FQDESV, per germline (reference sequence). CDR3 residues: CASQPFSGRVRKTQYF.

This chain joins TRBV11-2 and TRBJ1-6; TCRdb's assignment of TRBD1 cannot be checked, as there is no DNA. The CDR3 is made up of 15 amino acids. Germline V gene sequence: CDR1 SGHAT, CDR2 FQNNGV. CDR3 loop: CASSFRGRADSPLHF.

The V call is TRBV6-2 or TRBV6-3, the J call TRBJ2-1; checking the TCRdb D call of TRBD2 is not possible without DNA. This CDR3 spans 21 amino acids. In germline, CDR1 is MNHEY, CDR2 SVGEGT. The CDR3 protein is CASSYSRGLAGGPGSYNEQFF.

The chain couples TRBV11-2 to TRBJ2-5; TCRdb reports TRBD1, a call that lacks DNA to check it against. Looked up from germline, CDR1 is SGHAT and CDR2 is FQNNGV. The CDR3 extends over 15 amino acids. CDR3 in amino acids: CASSLRAPPGETQYF.

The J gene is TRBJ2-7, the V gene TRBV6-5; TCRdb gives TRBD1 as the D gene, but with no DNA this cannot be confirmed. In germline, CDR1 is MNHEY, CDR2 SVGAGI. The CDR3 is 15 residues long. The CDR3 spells CASSYSIGGIGEQYF.

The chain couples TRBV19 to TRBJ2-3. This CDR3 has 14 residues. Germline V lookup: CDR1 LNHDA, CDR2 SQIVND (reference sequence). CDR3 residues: CASSIQIGVDTQYF.

The CDR3 loop is CASSQGATIEQYF. This sequence joins TRBV7-9 and TRBJ2-7; TCRdb proposes TRBD1, but this gene call is untestable without DNA. This CDR3 region has 13 residues. Germline V gene lookup returns CDR1 SEHNR and CDR2 FQNEAQ (reference sequence).

CDR3 protein: CASSRRRGLITDTQYF. The chain uses TRBV7-2 and TRBJ2-3. The CDR3 contains 16 residues. CDR1 SGHTA and CDR2 FQGNSA come from the germline V gene.

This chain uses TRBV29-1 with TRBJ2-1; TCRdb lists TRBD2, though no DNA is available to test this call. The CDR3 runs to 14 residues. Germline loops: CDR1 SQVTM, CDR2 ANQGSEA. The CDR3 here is CSVVSGSHLGEQFF.

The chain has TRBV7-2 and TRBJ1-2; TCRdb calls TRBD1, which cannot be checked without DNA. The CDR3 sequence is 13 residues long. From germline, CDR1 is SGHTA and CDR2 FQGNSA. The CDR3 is CASSLAGIYGYTF.

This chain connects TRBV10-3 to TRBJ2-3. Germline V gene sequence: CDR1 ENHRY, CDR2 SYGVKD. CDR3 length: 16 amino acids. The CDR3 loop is CAISESKRSLPDTQYF.

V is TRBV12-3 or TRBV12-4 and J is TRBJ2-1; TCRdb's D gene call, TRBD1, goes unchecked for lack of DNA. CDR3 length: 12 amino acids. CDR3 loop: CAGGTDLNEQFF.

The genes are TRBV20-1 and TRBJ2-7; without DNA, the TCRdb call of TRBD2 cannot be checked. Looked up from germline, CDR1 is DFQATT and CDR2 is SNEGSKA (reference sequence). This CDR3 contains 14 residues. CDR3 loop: CSAYKGLAGGEQYF.

CDR3 protein: CASRGLPNTGELFF. The J gene is TRBJ2-2, the V gene TRBV19; the D call of TRBD2 rests on TCRdb alone, since no DNA is present to check it. The V gene's germline CDR1 is LNHDA and CDR2 SQIVND (reference sequence). CDR3 length equals 14 residues.

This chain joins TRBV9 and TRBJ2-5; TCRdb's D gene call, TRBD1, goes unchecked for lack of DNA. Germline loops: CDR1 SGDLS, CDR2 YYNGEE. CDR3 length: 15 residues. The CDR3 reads CASRRGGLGQETQYF.

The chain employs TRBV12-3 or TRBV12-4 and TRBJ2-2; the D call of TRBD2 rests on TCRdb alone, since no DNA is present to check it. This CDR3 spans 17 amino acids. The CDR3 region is CASSRRLGRGKTGELFF.